This T cell receptor (beta chain) originates from a study of shared clonotypes between healthy human individuals. Study-wide background: Donors consisted of two women and three men between 18 and 49. CD4 naive and CD4 memory each took three plates per donor, while CD8 naive took two and CD8 memory one. Whole-study results and caveats: As a rule, naive subsets had a larger estimated richness than memory subsets.

TCRdb keeps only in-frame clones here, not all; method: immunoSEQ multiplex PCR. Of roughly 680,000 clones listed, roughly 72% are singletons. As to this clone: What it binds is not known.

This CDR3 spans 14 amino acids. V was shortened by 1 base and J by 5 bases, with 11 bases between the two germline ends. Looked up from germline, CDR1 is MGHRA and CDR2 is YSYEKL. The source material was memory CD4+ T cells sorted from blood. Subset: CD45RA-negative fraction. V is TRBV4-1 and J is TRBJ2-5, with D tentatively TRBD1 or TRBD2 (5 bases each). The source is a woman in her twenties or thirties in good health. The DNA for the CDR3 is TGCGCCAGCAGCCAAGGGCAAGGGACCGAGACCCAGTACTTC. Translating gives CASSQGQGTETQYF.